Listed here is a single T cell receptor beta chain. Its antigen is unknown. Sequencing used immunoSEQ multiplex PCR; TCRdb keeps in-frame clones, though not all of them. This table holds 20,000 or so clones, approximately 92% found once. This CDR3 spans 12 amino acids. Germline V gene data show CDR1 as LNHNV and CDR2 as YYDKDF (reference sequence). This sample stems from a study of PD-1 blockade in classical Hodgkin lymphoma. Specified time point: newly diagnosed, previously untreated cHL patient sample. Out of thawed PBMCs, magnetic negative selection purified CD4+ T cells. Broader study findings: Possibly reflecting disease activity or prior therapy, repertoire differences have causes that remain undefined. Healthy donors were reported to have higher baseline TCR diversity than newly diagnosed patients.

The sequence was obtained from a human donor with classical Hodgkin lymphoma. The chain has TRBV15 and TRBJ2-5; the D gene is possibly TRBD2 (5 bases). The J call could be wrong; TRBJ2-7 is a better fit for the DNA end. Sample: CD4+ T cells from blood. The CDR3 nucleotides are TGTGCCACCAGCAGGGGAGACTACGAGCAGTACTTC. This gives the protein CATSRGDYEQYF.